This T cell receptor beta chain is from a study of blood T cells in healthy people across ages. Study-level findings and limits: Both naive CD4+ cell counts and diversity were greater in long-lived donors than in aged donors. Strong correlation was found linking TCR beta diversity to naive T cell percentage. Investigators treated diversity estimates from one million T cells as underestimates.

A second PCR, run for about 6 to 11 cycles, used a sample-barcoded 5' primer plus a J-beta primer mix. Using its own MiXCR run on the 5' RACE reads, TCRdb lists one record per CDR3 protein. Of about 900,000 distinct CDR3 sequences listed, about 44% are singletons. Germline V lookup: CDR1 LGHNA, CDR2 YSLEER. This CDR3 region has 15 residues. Trimming removed 3 bases from V and 1 base from J, with 12 bases in between. Worth noting for this clonotype: Its antigen is undetermined.

Peripheral blood, roughly 9.3 milliliters per donor, was collected. The TCR sequence derives from a man aged 25-45 years in good health. The rearrangement joins TRBV4-3 to TRBJ1-1, with D unclear. Sequencing was performed on blood. Here the CDR3 DNA reads TGCGCCAGCAGCCAGGGAACTTTCGGGAACACTGAAGCTTTCTTT. This encodes CASSQGTFGNTEAFF.